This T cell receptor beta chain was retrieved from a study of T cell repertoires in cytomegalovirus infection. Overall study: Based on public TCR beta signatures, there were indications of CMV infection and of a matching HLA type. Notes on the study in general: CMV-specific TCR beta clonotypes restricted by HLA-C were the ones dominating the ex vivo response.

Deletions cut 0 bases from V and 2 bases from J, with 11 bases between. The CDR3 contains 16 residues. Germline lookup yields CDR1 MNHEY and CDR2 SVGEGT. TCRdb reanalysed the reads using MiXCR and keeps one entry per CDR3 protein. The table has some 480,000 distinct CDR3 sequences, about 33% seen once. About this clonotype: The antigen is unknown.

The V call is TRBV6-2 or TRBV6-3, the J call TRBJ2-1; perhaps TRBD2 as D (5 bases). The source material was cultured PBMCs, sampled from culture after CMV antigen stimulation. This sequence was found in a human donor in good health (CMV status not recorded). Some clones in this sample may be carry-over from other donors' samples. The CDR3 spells CASSYSTGRPYNEQFF. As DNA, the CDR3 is TGTGCCAGCAGTTACTCGACGGGGAGACCCTACAATGAGCAGTTCTTC.